The 9 T cell receptor beta chains given below trace back to one sample, sequenced in a study of radiotherapy plus CTLA-4 blockade in lung cancer. Sequenced by immunoSEQ multiplex PCR; TCRdb stores in-frame clones only, minus some. The sample lists 110,000 or so clones, 75% to 80% occurring once. Here the sequenced sample was peripheral blood, taken from a patient treated with radiotherapy plus ipilimumab. The receptors shown here come from a human donor with non-small cell lung cancer who had a partial response to radiotherapy plus ipilimumab.

The chain couples TRBV28 to TRBJ1-3; D is perhaps TRBD1 (5 bases). This CDR3 comprises 15 residues. The V and J ends lost 1 base and 5 bases respectively, with 12 bases between them. Germline CDR1 and CDR2: MDHEN and SYDVKM. In DNA form, the CDR3 reads TGTGCCAGCAGTTTATCCGGGGGTAGTAGAAACACCATATATTTT. Translating gives CASSLSGGSRNTIYF.

The J gene is TRBJ2-1, the V gene TRBV5-1; 13 bases are shared with TRBD2. CDR1 is SGHRS and CDR2 is YFSETQ in the germline V gene. Trimming at V came to 4 bases and at J to 6 bases, leaving 7 bases not matched to a gene. There are 16 residues in the CDR3. The CDR3 nucleotides read TGCGCCAGCAGCCTTAGGACTAGCGGGAGCAGCAATGAGCAGTTCTTC. Its protein is CASSLRTSGSSNEQFF.

This rearrangement joins TRBV2 to TRBJ2-7, with 8 bases identical to TRBD2. The CDR3 loop spans 14 amino acids. The germline V gene has CDR1 SNHLY and CDR2 FYNNEI. V shed 6 bases and J 0 bases; nucleotides not matched to a gene: 4. The CDR3 bases are TGTGCCAGCAGCCCGAGCGGGAGCTCCTACGAGCAGTACTTC. Its protein product is CASSPSGSSYEQYF.

The V and J genes are TRBV5-1 and TRBJ2-3; 9 nucleotides align to TRBD2. The trim removed 4 bases at V and 2 bases at J, leaving 5 bases unmatched. This CDR3 spans 15 amino acids. Germline CDR1 reads SGHRS; CDR2 reads YFSETQ. The CDR3 reads CASSQTSGNTDTQYF. The CDR3 DNA follows: TGCGCCAGCAGCCAGACTAGCGGAAACACAGATACGCAGTATTTT. The full variable domain, with the rest looked up from reference TRBV5-1 and TRBJ2-3, is KAGVTQTPRYLIKTRGQQVTLSCSPISGHRSVSWYQQTPGQGLQFLFEYFSETQRNKGNFPGRFSGRQFSNSRSEMNVSTLELGDSALYLCASSQTSGNTDTQYFGPGTRLTVL.

V is TRBV7-2 and J is TRBJ2-1; 9 nucleotides agree with TRBD2. The ends lost 5 bases at V and 10 bases at J; junction bases unmatched: 9. This CDR3 comprises 14 residues. Germline V CDR1 and CDR2: SGHTA, FQGNSA. The CDR3 region has the DNA TGTGCCAGCAGCCCTCCCGGGACTAGCCTGGAGCAGTTCTTC. It yields the protein CASSPPGTSLEQFF. The full variable domain, its missing parts supplied by reference TRBV7-2 and TRBJ2-1, is GAGVSQSPSNKVTEKGKDVELRCDPISGHTALYWYRQSLGQGLEFLIYFQGNSAPDKSGLPSDRFSAERTGGSVSTLTIQRTQQEDSAVYLCASSPPGTSLEQFFGPGTRLTVL.

The rearrangement links TRBV10-3 to TRBJ2-2, with 8 bases aligning to TRBD1. Trimming cost V 5 bases and J 5 bases; bases outside gene matches: 7. The CDR3 has 15 amino acids. Looked up from germline, CDR1 is ENHRY and CDR2 is SYGVKD. This CDR3 is CAISREQGATGELFF. The CDR3 DNA reads TGTGCCATCAGTCGAGAGCAGGGGGCGACCGGGGAGCTGTTTTTT.

The V call is TRBV28, the J call TRBJ2-1; 11 nucleotides match TRBD1. The CDR3 consists of 15 residues. From germline, CDR1 is MDHEN and CDR2 SYDVKM. V lost 7 bases, J lost 7 bases, and 9 bases stayed unmatched. CDR3 region: CASTAPGQGENEQFF. The CDR3, as DNA: TGTGCCAGCACTGCGCCGGGACAGGGGGAGAATGAGCAGTTCTTC.

The CDR3 nucleotides read TGTGCCAGCAGCTTCCTCTCGAACACTGAAGCTTTCTTT. Translated, it gives CASSFLSNTEAFF. V gene TRBV11-1 combines with J gene TRBJ1-1; no clear D. The CDR3 sequence is 13 residues long. Trimming removed 3 bases from V and 1 base from J, with 6 bases in between. CDR1 SGHAT and CDR2 FQDESV come from the germline V gene (reference sequence).

The rearrangement joins TRBV5-6 to TRBJ1-4; 9 bases agree with TRBD1. V dropped 2 bases and J dropped 5; count of bases not matched to a gene: 4. The CDR3 covers 15 residues. Germline assignment: CDR1 SGHDT and CDR2 YYEEEE. CDR3 sequence: CASSFTGQGNEKLFF. In DNA form, the CDR3 reads TGTGCCAGCAGCTTCACAGGACAGGGGAATGAAAAACTGTTTTTT.